These T cell receptor beta chains were read from a single sample in a study of Ad26.COV2.S vaccination and SARS-CoV-2 variants. The assay was immunoSEQ multiplex PCR, and TCRdb's table has in-frame clones only and misses some. Of roughly 270,000 clones listed, approximately 89% are singletons. The sample here was peripheral blood, taken in a trial of Ad26.COV2.S vaccine versus placebo. The receptors were sampled from a person between 18 and 65 years old who received the Ad26.COV2.S COVID-19 vaccine or a placebo. CDR3s include the opening cysteine and the closing phenylalanine or tryptophan. Fields, in order: D gene, J gene, clone size, V gene, CDR3 DNA, CDR3 protein. D genes are given only for firm matches. Clone size is given for some rows only: seen once, a few or many times, or a class if the clone is expanded.

TRBD1	TRBJ1-4	-	TRBV5-6	TGTGCCAGCAGCTTGGACGGACAGGGGGCGGAAAAACTGTTTTTT	CASSLDGQGAEKLFF
TRBD1	TRBJ1-2	-	TRBV6-6	TGTGCCAGCAGTTGGACCGAACAGGGGGCTAGGGATGGCTACACCTTC	CASSWTEQGARDGYTF
-	TRBJ2-1	once	TRBV9	TGTGCCAGCAGCGTAGAAAATAGTTACAATGAGCAGTTCTTC	CASSVENSYNEQFF
-	TRBJ1-1	few	TRBV11-3	TGTGCCAGCAGCCCAGGTTCTAGCAGGGGCACTGAAGCTTTCTTT	CASSPGSSRGTEAFF
-	TRBJ1-5	-	TRBV4-1	TGCGCCACCCCAGGGGCTTGGGGGGGGCCCTACAATCAGCCCCAGCATTTT	CATPGAWGGPYNQPQHF
-	TRBJ1-1	-	TRBV29-1	TGCAGCGGAAGGGGGGGTTGGAACACTGAAGCTTTCTTT	CSGRGGWNTEAFF
-	TRBJ2-7	once	TRBV12-3/TRBV12-4	TGTGCCAGCAGTTTCGCGTCCGAGCAGTACTTC	CASSFASEQYF
-	TRBJ2-7	-	TRBV3-1/TRBV3-2	TGTGCCAGCAGCCAATCCCCCCACGGGTCCGAGCAGTACTTC	CASSQSPHGSEQYF
-	TRBJ1-2	-	TRBV20-1	TGCAGTGCTAGTCTGCCCCCCGACGCGGCCGTGAAACTTTATGGCTACACCTTC	CSASLPPDAAVKLYGYTF
-	TRBJ2-5	-	TRBV5-8	TGTGCCAGCAGCAGGACAGTCCAAGAGACCCAGTACTTC	CASSRTVQETQYF
TRBD1	TRBJ2-1	-	TRBV5-4	TGTGCCAGCAGCCCCACAGGGACAGACGCAGTTCGGTTCTTC	CASSPTGTDAVRFF
-	TRBJ2-7	-	TRBV21-1	TGTGCCAGCAGCAAATCTAGGGGGCTTATTTCGCTTGAGCAGTACTTC	CASSKSRGLISLEQYF
-	TRBJ1-4	-	TRBV15	TGTGCCACCAGCACTAGGACAGTAACTAATGAAAAACTGTTTTTT	CATSTRTVTNEKLFF
-	TRBJ2-3	-	TRBV6-2/TRBV6-3	TGTGCCAGCAGTTACCCAAGCGGAAAGACTAGCACAGATACGCAGTATTTT	CASSYPSGKTSTDTQYF
-	TRBJ1-1	-	TRBV25-1	TGTGCCAGCTCGCATCCGGGGACACAACTTGAAGCTTTCTTT	CASSHPGTQLEAFF
-	TRBJ2-3	-	TRBV7-2	TGTGCCAGCAGCTTAGGACTGGCCAACACAGATACGCAGTATTTT	CASSLGLANTDTQYF